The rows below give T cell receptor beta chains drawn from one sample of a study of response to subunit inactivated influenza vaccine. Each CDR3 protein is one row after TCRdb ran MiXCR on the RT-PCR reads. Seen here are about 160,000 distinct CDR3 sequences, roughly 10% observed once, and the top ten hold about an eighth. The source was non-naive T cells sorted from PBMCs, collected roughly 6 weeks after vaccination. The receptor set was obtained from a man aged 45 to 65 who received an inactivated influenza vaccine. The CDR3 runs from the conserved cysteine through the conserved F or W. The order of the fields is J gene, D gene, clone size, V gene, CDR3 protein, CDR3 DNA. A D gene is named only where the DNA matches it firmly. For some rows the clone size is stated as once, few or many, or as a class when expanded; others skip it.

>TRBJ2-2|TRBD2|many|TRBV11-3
CASSLERTSGDTGELFF
TGTGCCAGCAGCTTAGAGAGGACTAGCGGAGACACCGGGGAGCTGTTTTTT
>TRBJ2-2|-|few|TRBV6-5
CASSYRGQNTGELFF
TGTGCCAGCAGTTACCGAGGGCAGAACACCGGGGAGCTGTTTTTT
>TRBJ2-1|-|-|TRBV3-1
CASSHEGTLAKNIQFF
TGTGCCAGCAGCCACGAGGGAACCCTAGCCAAAAACATTCAGTTCTTC
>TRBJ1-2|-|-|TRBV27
CASSRSGINYGYTF
TGTGCCAGCAGTAGATCCGGGATCAACTATGGCTACACCTTC
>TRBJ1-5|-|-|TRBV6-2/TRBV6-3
CASRNRTPGNQPQHF
TGTGCCAGCAGGAACAGGACCCCCGGCAATCAGCCCCAGCATTTT
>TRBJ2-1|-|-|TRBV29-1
CSVEVPTGYGEQFF
TGCAGCGTTGAAGTCCCTACAGGGTACGGTGAGCAGTTCTTC
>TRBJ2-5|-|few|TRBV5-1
CASSLGGDVGETQYF
TGCGCCAGCAGCTTGGGAGGGGACGTTGGAGAGACCCAGTACTTC
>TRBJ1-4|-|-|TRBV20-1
CSARGEGLVEKLFF
TGCAGTGCTAGAGGGGAGGGGCTAGTTGAAAAACTGTTTTTT
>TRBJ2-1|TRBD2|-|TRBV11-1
CASSTRTSASYNEQFF
TGTGCCAGCAGCACAAGGACTAGCGCCTCCTACAATGAGCAGTTCTTC
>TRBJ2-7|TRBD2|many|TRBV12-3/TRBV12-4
CASSFGRGSLKQYF
TGTGCCAGCAGTTTCGGGCGGGGGAGCTTAAAGCAGTACTTC